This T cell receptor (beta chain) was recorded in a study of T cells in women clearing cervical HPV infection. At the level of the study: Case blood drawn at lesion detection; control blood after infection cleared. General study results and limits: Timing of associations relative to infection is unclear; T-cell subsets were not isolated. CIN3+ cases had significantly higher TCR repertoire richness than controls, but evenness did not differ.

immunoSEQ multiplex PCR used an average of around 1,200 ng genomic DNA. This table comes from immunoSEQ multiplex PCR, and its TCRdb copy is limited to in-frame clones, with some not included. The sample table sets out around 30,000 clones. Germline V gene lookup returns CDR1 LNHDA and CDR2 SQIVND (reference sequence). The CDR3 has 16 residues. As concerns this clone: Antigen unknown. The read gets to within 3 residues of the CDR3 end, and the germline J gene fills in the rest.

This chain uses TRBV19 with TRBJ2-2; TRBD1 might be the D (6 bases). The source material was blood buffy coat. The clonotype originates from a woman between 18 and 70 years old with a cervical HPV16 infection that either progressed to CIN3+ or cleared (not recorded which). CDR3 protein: CASSIDRSSTNEKLFF. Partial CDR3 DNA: TGTGCCAGTAGTATCGACAGGTCCTCAACTAATGAAAAG.